A single sample gave rise to the 7 T cell receptor beta chains below, sequenced in a study of Ad26.COV2.S vaccination and SARS-CoV-2 variants (dated by TCRdb to about 2021). This specimen's treatment or condition label, interpreted: around 19 received Ad26.COV2.S at low or high dose, single or two shots; about five received placebo; per-sample allocation not given. For vaccine and placebo recipients, repertoires were sequenced using samples collected on day 63 after the first injection. Library construction relied on the immunoSEQ multiplex PCR assay. TCRdb mirrors the immuneACCESS table, restricted to in-frame sequences. Some clones are absent from its copies; in checked studies, under half trace to an unresolved V gene, and the reason for the others is unknown. The sample table records around 320,000 clones; roughly 84% of these occur just once. About 3.5% of the sample lies in the top ten. This specimen consisted of peripheral blood, obtained in a trial of Ad26.COV2.S vaccine versus placebo. These receptors all come from a person between 18 and 65 years old who received the Ad26.COV2.S COVID-19 vaccine or a placebo.

The CDR3 coding sequence is TGTGCCAGCAGTTACTCAACCGGGGGGTATAACCCCACTTCCTACGAGCAGTACTTC. This encodes CASSYSTGGYNPTSYEQYF. The chain is built from TRBV6-2 or TRBV6-3 and TRBJ2-7, with 7 bases identical to TRBD2. Germline trimming cut 0 bases from V and 1 base from J; bases unmatched to any gene: 15. This CDR3 region has 19 residues. CDR1 MNHEY and CDR2 SVGEGT come from the germline V gene.

The V and J genes are TRBV20-1 and TRBJ1-5; D unclear. CDR3 length: 13 amino acids. V lost 3 bases, J lost 2 bases, and 8 bases lay in between. The germline gives CDR1 DFQATT, CDR2 SNEGSKA (reference sequence). In DNA form, the CDR3 reads TGCAGTGCTAGTACGCTGGGCAATCAGCCCCAGCATTTT. It codes for CSASTLGNQPQHF.

The genes are TRBV4-2 and TRBJ2-3; no definite D call. Trimming removed 0 bases at V and 4 bases at J, with 8 bases between. The CDR3 is 14 residues long. CDR1 and CDR2 (germline): LGHNA, YNFKEQ. CDR3 DNA sequence: TGTGCCAGCAGCCAAGAGGTAGGCGCAGATACGCAGTATTTT. Its translation: CASSQEVGADTQYF.

The chain is built from TRBV12-3 or TRBV12-4 and TRBJ1-5; D is uncertain. V lost 5 bases to trimming and J lost 7 bases, with 12 bases between them. The CDR3 length is 13 residues. The CDR3 loop reads CASSLLRAQPQHF. For the CDR3, the DNA is TGTGCCAGCAGTCTGTTAAGGGCCCAGCCCCAGCATTTT.

V gene TRBV7-9 combines with J gene TRBJ1-2; D not resolved. The CDR3 has 15 amino acids. Per germline, CDR1 SEHNR and CDR2 FQNEAQ (reference sequence). The ends were cut back, 1 base at V and 0 bases at J, with 9 bases in the middle. The CDR3 region has the DNA TGTGCCAGCAGCTTAGAGACGGCGGCTAACTATGGCTACACCTTC. Residues: CASSLETAANYGYTF.

V gene TRBV27 combines with J gene TRBJ2-7; D is perhaps TRBD2 (6 bases). The CDR3 contains 12 residues. CDR1 MNHEY and CDR2 SMNVEV come from the germline V gene (reference sequence). V lost 6 bases and J 12 bases, leaving 18 bases between the germline ends. In DNA, the CDR3 is TGTGCCAGCAGCTCTATCGGGGGTACGCCGTACTTC. Amino acids: CASSSIGGTPYF.

The chain couples TRBV7-9 to TRBJ1-3, with no clear D. V was shortened by 5 bases and J by 0 bases, with 8 bases between the two germline ends. CDR3 length: 14 amino acids. Germline V gene lookup returns CDR1 SEHNR and CDR2 FQNEAQ (reference sequence). The CDR3 sequence is CASSRTASGNTIYF. The CDR3 bases are TGTGCCAGCAGCCGGACGGCCTCTGGAAACACCATATATTTT.